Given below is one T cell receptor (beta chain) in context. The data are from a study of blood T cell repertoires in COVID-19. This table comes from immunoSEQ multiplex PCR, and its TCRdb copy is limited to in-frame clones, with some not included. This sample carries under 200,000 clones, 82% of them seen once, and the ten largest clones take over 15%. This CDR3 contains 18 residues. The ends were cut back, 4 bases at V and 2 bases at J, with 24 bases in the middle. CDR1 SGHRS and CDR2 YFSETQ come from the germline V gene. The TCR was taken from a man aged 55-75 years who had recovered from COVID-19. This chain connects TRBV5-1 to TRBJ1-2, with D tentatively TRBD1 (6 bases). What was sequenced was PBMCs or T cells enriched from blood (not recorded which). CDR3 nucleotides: TGCGCCAGCAGCGTGGGAGTTGGCAGGGGCCAGTGGAACTATGGCTACACCTTC. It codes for CASSVGVGRGQWNYGYTF.